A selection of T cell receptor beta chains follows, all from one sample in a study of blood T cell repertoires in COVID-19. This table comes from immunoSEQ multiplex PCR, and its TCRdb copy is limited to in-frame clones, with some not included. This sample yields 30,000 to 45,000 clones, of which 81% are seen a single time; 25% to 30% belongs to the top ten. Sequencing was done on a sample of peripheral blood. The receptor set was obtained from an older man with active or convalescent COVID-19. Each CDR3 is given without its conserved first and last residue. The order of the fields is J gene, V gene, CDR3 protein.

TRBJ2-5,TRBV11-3,ASSYRGRQETQY
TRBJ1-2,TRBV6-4,ASSDIRAGDVRYGYT
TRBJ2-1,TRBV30,AWSDPRHPGVFLGEQF
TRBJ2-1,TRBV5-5,ASSLSSGVYNEQF
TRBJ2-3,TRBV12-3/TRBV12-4,ASSFHRADTQY
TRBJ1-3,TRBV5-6,ASSFLSGNTIY
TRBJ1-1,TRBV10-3,AISIDRDDTEAF
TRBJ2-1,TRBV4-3,ASSQESSGTSGGSHF
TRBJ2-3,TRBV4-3,ASSQRGVPTDTQY
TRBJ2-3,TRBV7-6,ASSLSVVSTDTQY
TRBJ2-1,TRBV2,ASTRTGLAGGPGGYEQF
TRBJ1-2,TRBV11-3,ASSSQGNYGYT
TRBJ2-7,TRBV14,ASSHKQGFIPYEQY
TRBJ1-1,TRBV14,ASSLTRDEAF
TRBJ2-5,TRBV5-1,ATTTGAGETQY
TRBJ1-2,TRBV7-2,ASSLGAGGAWSYGYT
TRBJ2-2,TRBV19,ASGEWAGELF
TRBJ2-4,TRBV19,ASRSPAESLPKNIQY
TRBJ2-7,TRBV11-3,ASRDTDYEQY
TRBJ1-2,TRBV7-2,ARRDRSSGVSGYT
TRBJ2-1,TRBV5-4,ASSRLAGEQF
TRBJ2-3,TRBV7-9,ASSFPTDTQY
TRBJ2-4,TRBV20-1,SASVPGEAKNIQY
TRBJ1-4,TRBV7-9,ASSRTRQVYKEKLF
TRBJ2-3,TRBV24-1,ATSESRAQDTQY
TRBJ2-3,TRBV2,ASSEVQGERYNPDTQY
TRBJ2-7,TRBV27,ASSFSSGLYEQY
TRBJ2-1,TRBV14,ASSQVRVRGEQF
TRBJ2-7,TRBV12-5,ASGVDSSYEQY
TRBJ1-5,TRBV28,ASNPFGGTGTMGNQPQH
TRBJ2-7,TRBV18,ASSVARDNSYEQY
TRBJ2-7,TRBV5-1,ASGIQGIDEQY
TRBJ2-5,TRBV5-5,ASSTGYSSQETQY
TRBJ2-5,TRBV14,ASSPTGKETQY
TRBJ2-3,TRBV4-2,ASSQVRAGGWNTQY
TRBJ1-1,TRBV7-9,ASSIQGGNTEAF
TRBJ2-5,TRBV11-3,ASSLPGGVETQY
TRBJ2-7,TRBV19,ASSTRQDLPYEQY
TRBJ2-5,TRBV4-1,ASSQATGTGGKGTQY
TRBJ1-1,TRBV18,ASSRRTGGMKDTEAF
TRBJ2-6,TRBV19,ASSTEALSGWANVLT
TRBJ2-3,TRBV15,ATSRAGTLSTDTQY
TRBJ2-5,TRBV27,ASKPVGTAQETQY
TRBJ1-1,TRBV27,ASSFLGAAMEAF
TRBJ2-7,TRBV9,ASSVSGRAPYEQY
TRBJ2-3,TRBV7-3,ASSLGLQTDTQY
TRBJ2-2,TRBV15,ATSRATGVTGELF
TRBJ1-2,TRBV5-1,ASGDLGIGDGYT
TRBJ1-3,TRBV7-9,ASSLVHDQAASGNTIY
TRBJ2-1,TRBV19,ASSSGSGPNEQF
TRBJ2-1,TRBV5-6,ASSVDRGQPQF
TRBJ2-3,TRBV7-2,ASSPGTGRTDTQY
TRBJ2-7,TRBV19,ASSSRTSGSYEQY
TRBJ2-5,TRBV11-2,ASSPPLAWETQY
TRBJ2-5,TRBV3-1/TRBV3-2,ASSQGLGTAGQETQY
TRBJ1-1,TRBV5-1,ASSLGQSNGNTEAF
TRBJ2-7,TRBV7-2,ASSSVGGQNSYEQY